The 27 T cell receptor beta chains listed next were all sequenced from one sample in a study of memory CD4+ T cells and cytomegalovirus serostatus (dated by TCRdb to the late 2010s). Receptors were amplified or captured by the immunoSEQ multiplex PCR assay. Entries here come from immuneACCESS through TCRdb and include only in-frame sequences with V and J called. Some clones fail to appear in such tables; in the studies checked, an unresolved V gene covers under half of the shortfall, and the cause of the remainder is unknown. A total of under 55,000 clones appear in this sample, around 80% of them only once. Around 1.3% of the sample is held by the ten biggest clonotypes. A FACSAria II was used to sort memory CD4+ T cells, defined as single viable CD3+CD4+CD8-CD45RO+ cells. The sequencing sample was made of memory CD4+ T cells from blood. Every receptor here comes from an adult in good health and CMV-seropositive.

This sequence joins TRBV4-3 and TRBJ1-2, with 8 bases identical to TRBD1. Trimming took 4 bases from V and 4 from J; bases not matched to a gene: 5. This CDR3 is built from 14 residues. The germline CDR1 and CDR2 sequences are LGHNA and YSLEER. CDR3 in DNA: TGCGCCAGCAGCCGAGGACAGGGTCGCTATGGCTACACCTTC. This gives the protein CASSRGQGRYGYTF.

V gene TRBV11-1 combines with J gene TRBJ2-2; D may be TRBD1 or TRBD2 (6 bases each). Germline V gene data show CDR1 as SGHAT and CDR2 as FQDESV (reference sequence). V was cut by 0 bases and J by 0 bases, with 14 bases left in between. The CDR3 length is 18 residues. CDR3 region: CASSLASAGHTNTGELFF. CDR3 bases: TGTGCCAGCAGCTTAGCATCTGCGGGACATACGAACACCGGGGAGCTGTTTTTT.

The CDR3 DNA follows: TGTGCCAGCAGCCCGGAACGGGGGGCAAGGTGGGAAAAACTGTTTTTT. It is translated as CASSPERGARWEKLFF. The V gene is TRBV7-9, the J gene TRBJ1-4; weak D call: TRBD1 (6 bases). The CDR3 sequence is 16 residues long. CDR1 and CDR2 (germline): SEHNR, FQNEAQ (reference sequence). Between the trimmed V and J ends, which lost 5 bases and 8 bases, there was a span of 21 bases.

The chain combines TRBV5-4 with TRBJ2-1; no clear D gene. The V gene lost 2 bases and the J gene lost 7 bases, with 10 bases spanning the gap. Germline V gene data show CDR1 as SGHNT and CDR2 as YYREEE (reference sequence). There are 13 residues in the CDR3. The CDR3 loop is CASSFVSRNEQFF. The CDR3 DNA follows: TGTGCCAGCAGCTTTGTTAGCCGTAATGAGCAGTTCTTC. The whole variable domain, remainder taken from reference TRBV5-4 and TRBJ2-1, is ETGVTQSPTHLIKTRGQQVTLRCSSQSGHNTVSWYQQALGQGPQFIFQYYREEENGRGNFPPRFSGLQFPNYSSELNVNALELDDSALYLCASSFVSRNEQFFGPGTRLTVL.

The sample holds a few counts of this clone. The chain combines TRBV28 with TRBJ1-2; TRBD1 matches 8 bases. The V segment lost 6 bases and the J segment 8 bases; nucleotides outside the gene matches: 14. CDR1 is MDHEN and CDR2 is SYDVKM in the germline V gene. The CDR3 loop spans 15 amino acids. CDR3 nucleotides: TGTGCCAGCAGGGTTAGGACAGGGATCTTGGGGGGCTACACCTTC. Its translation: CASRVRTGILGGYTF.

J is TRBJ2-6 and V is TRBV28, with D maybe TRBD2 (5 bases). Germline V lookup: CDR1 MDHEN, CDR2 SYDVKM. The CDR3 sequence is 15 residues long. V was clipped by 2 bases and J by 2 bases, with 7 bases between them. The CDR3, as DNA: TGTGCCAGCAGTTTAACCGGGGCTGGGGCCAACGTCCTGACTTTC. Protein: CASSLTGAGANVLTF.

This chain uses TRBV7-2 with TRBJ2-1; 12 nucleotides line up with TRBD2. The CDR3 has 14 residues. Germline loops: CDR1 SGHTA, CDR2 FQGNSA. V shed 5 bases and J 6 bases; nucleotides not matched to a gene: 2. CDR3 sequence reads: CASSGLAGINEQFF. In DNA form, the CDR3 reads TGTGCCAGCAGCGGACTAGCGGGGATCAATGAGCAGTTCTTC.

The chain has TRBV19 and TRBJ2-3, with 10 nucleotides matching TRBD2. The CDR3 is 17 amino acids. Trimming removed 3 bases from V and 3 bases from J; junction bases left unmatched: 9. The V gene's germline CDR1 is LNHDA and CDR2 SQIVND (reference sequence). The CDR3 reads CASSIMSGRGATDTQYF. The CDR3, as DNA: TGTGCCAGTAGTATTATGAGCGGGAGGGGAGCGACAGATACGCAGTATTTT.

V gene TRBV6-6 combines with J gene TRBJ1-2; 8 bases match TRBD1. The germline V gene has CDR1 MNHNY and CDR2 SVGAGI (reference sequence). The V segment lost 5 bases and the J segment 4 bases; nucleotides outside the gene matches: 12. The CDR3 extends over 16 amino acids. CDR3 in amino acids: CASSPPGQGNTYGYTF. CDR3 in DNA: TGTGCCAGCAGTCCCCCCGGACAGGGCAATACCTATGGCTACACCTTC.

This chain joins TRBV30 and TRBJ1-2, with a possible D match to TRBD1 (6 bases). CDR1 GTSNPN and CDR2 SVGIG come from the germline V gene (reference sequence). The CDR3 runs 14 residues. Trimming took off 3 bases at V and 5 bases at J, with 16 bases between the two ends. CDR3 sequence: CAWSGGRGTYGYTF. The CDR3 coding sequence is TGTGCCTGGAGCGGGGGCAGGGGAACATATGGCTACACCTTC.

This clone was found a few times. The genes are TRBV30 and TRBJ2-3, with D tentatively TRBD1 (5 bases). Per germline, CDR1 GTSNPN and CDR2 SVGIG (reference sequence). V lost 0 bases and J 3 bases, leaving 10 bases between the germline ends. The CDR3 length is 14 residues. The CDR3 DNA is TGTGCCTGGAGTGTAGATCAGGGTACAGATACGCAGTATTTT. Translation: CAWSVDQGTDTQYF.

This sequence joins TRBV10-3 and TRBJ2-5; 10 nucleotides agree with TRBD2. With 5 bases clipped from V and 4 bases from J, the junction kept 4 bases outside the gene matches. Germline values: CDR1 ENHRY, CDR2 SYGVKD. This CDR3 region has 14 residues. The DNA of the CDR3 is TGTGCCATCAGTAGCGGGGGGGCCAGAGAGACCCAGTACTTC. Protein sequence: CAISSGGARETQYF.

This clone was recorded only once. The gene calls are TRBV18 and TRBJ1-4; no clear D. Deletions cut 3 bases from V and 7 bases from J, with 12 bases between. Germline V CDR1 and CDR2: KGHSH, LQKENI. CDR3 length equals 14 residues. CDR3 coding DNA: TGTGCCAGCTCACCTTCCACGGGAATTGAAAAACTGTTTTTT. It yields the protein CASSPSTGIEKLFF.

The rearrangement joins TRBV19 to TRBJ1-4; no reliable D call. This CDR3 is built from 15 residues. In germline, CDR1 is LNHDA, CDR2 SQIVND (reference sequence). V lost 5 bases and J 4 bases, leaving 14 bases between the germline ends. The CDR3 spells CASSSSNVLNEKLFF. The CDR3 DNA sequence: TGTGCCAGTAGTTCCAGTAACGTGCTTAATGAAAAACTGTTTTTT.

V is TRBV1 and J is TRBJ2-7; TRBD2, the table's D call, lacks a check against the DNA. TRBV1 is a recognized pseudogene. The CDR3 totals 19 residues. The CDR3 reads CTSSHSGTSGSPIPYEQYF. CDR3 nucleotide sequence: TGCACCAGCAGCCACAGTGGGACTAGCGGGAGCCCCATCCCCTACGAGCAGTACTTC.

V usage is TRBV10-3 and J usage is TRBJ2-1; D not resolved. CDR1 ENHRY and CDR2 SYGVKD come from the germline V gene. CDR3 length: 11 amino acids. The V gene lost 10 bases and the J gene lost 5 bases, with 9 bases spanning the gap. CDR3 in DNA: TGTGCCACCCAACGGCACAATGAGCAGTTCTTC. The encoded protein is CATQRHNEQFF.

This clone was seen more than once but under ten times. This rearrangement joins TRBV6-1 to TRBJ1-1, with TRBD1 matching over 7 bases. Germline values: CDR1 MNHNS, CDR2 SASEGT. V trimming: 10 bases; J trimming: 10 bases; junction bases outside the gene matches: 18. The CDR3 is made up of 14 amino acids. The CDR3 protein is CATDRTSAGGRAFF. In nucleotides, the CDR3 is TGTGCCACCGATAGAACCTCTGCAGGGGGTAGAGCTTTCTTT.

This chain joins TRBV15 and TRBJ2-5; D unclear. Trimming cost V 1 base and J 2 bases, with 14 bases left between them. Germline V gene sequence: CDR1 LNHNV, CDR2 YYDKDF (reference sequence). The CDR3 totals 16 residues. CDR3 sequence: CATSRVAATLQETQYF. The DNA for the CDR3 is TGTGCCACCAGCAGAGTAGCCGCAACCCTTCAAGAGACCCAGTACTTC.

Turning to this clone: One junction end does not reproduce the germline sequence, and a read error may be involved. The chain combines TRBV7-7 with TRBJ2-3; the D is unclear. The CDR3 totals 13 residues. Germline values: CDR1 SSHAT, CDR2 FNYEAQ (reference sequence). CDR3 loop: CASSLIPTDTQYF. For the CDR3, the DNA is TGTGCTAGCAGCTTAATACCCACAGATACGCAGTATTTT. The full variable domain, with the rest looked up from reference TRBV7-7 and TRBJ2-3, is GAGVSQSPRYKVTKRGQDVTLRCDPISSHATLYWYQQALGQGPEFLTYFNYEAQPDKSGLPSDRFSAERPEGSISTLTIQRTEQRDSAMYRCASSLIPTDTQYFGPGTRLTVL.

In its sample, this clone was seen a few times. The chain links TRBV6-5 to TRBJ1-6; TRBD1 matches 9 bases. The ends lost 7 bases at V and 8 bases at J; junction bases unmatched: 6. The CDR3 is made up of 14 amino acids. Germline CDR1 and CDR2: MNHEY and SVGAGI. The CDR3 spells CASTLGQGHSPLHF. CDR3 DNA sequence: TGTGCCAGCACCTTAGGACAGGGGCATTCACCCCTCCACTTT.

The genes are TRBV2 and TRBJ1-5; 7 nucleotides agree with TRBD1. The length of the CDR3 is 14 residues. Germline V CDR1 and CDR2: SNHLY, FYNNEI. Trimming removed 6 bases from V and 9 bases from J; junction bases left unmatched: 11. Here the CDR3 DNA reads TGTGCCAGCAGGGGCGACAGGGCCTCCGGGCCCCAGCATTTT. It is translated as CASRGDRASGPQHF. The full variable domain, completed using reference TRBV2 and TRBJ1-5, is EPEVTQTPSHQVTQMGQEVILRCVPISNHLYFYWYRQILGQKVEFLVSFYNNEISEKSEIFDDQFSVERPDGSNFTLKIRSTKLEDSAMYFCASRGDRASGPQHFGDGTRLSIL.

The chain recombines TRBV19 with TRBJ2-4, with TRBD1 identical over 7 bases. J lost 1 base, V lost 5 bases, and 2 bases had no gene match. The CDR3 has 14 amino acids. In germline, CDR1 is LNHDA, CDR2 SQIVND (reference sequence). CDR3 in amino acids: CASSEQGAKNIQYF. The CDR3, as DNA: TGTGCCAGTAGTGAACAGGGGGCCAAAAACATTCAGTACTTC.

The chain is built from TRBV12-2 and TRBJ2-5. TRBV12-2 is an annotated pseudogene. The CDR3 has 8 amino acids. The CDR3 DNA reads as TGTGCAAGTCTGACCCAGTACTTC. Translating gives CASLTQYF.

The chain has TRBV4-2 and TRBJ2-1; tentatively, D is TRBD2 (7 bases). The germline V and J ends were trimmed by 4 bases and 10 bases, with 20 bases remaining between them. In germline, CDR1 is LGHNA, CDR2 YNFKEQ. This CDR3 is 15 amino acids long. The CDR3 nucleotides read TGTGCCAGCAGCCGGGGGGGCGGAGACCTTAAAGAGCAGTTCTTC. It encodes CASSRGGGDLKEQFF.

V gene TRBV19 combines with J gene TRBJ1-1; D is undetermined. The V end was cut by 6 bases, the J end by 5 bases, with 13 bases between. The CDR3 contains 13 residues. Germline loops: CDR1 LNHDA, CDR2 SQIVND (reference sequence). The CDR3 bases are TGTGCCAGTAGCTCGTTGAGAGGGACTGAAGCTTTCTTT. Amino acid sequence: CASSSLRGTEAFF.

The chain has TRBV2 and TRBJ2-5, with D unclear. V was pared by 6 bases and J by 3 bases, with 5 bases between. The germline V gene encodes CDR1 SNHLY and CDR2 FYNNEI. There are 11 residues in the CDR3. This CDR3 reads CASSKKETQYF. The CDR3 DNA reads TGTGCCAGCAGCAAAAAAGAGACCCAGTACTTC.

This clone appeared a single time. The gene calls are TRBV7-8 and TRBJ2-6; unclear D gene. From germline, CDR1 is SGHVS and CDR2 FQNEAQ. V dropped 5 bases and J dropped 5 bases, with 13 bases sitting between them. The CDR3 has 15 amino acids. As DNA, the CDR3 is TGTGCCAGCAGCCCGGGCCGGGTTAGGGCCAACGTCCTGACTTTC. Its translation: CASSPGRVRANVLTF.